This T cell receptor (beta chain) stems from a study of a mutant IDH1 vaccine in newly diagnosed glioma (TCRdb year 2021). With respect to the entire study: Of the approximately 35 treated patients, approximately 62% were male and approximately 40% were female, and the mean age was around 40 years. Prior to enrollment, patients had been given standard therapy consisting of radiotherapy alone, temozolomide alone, or radiochemotherapy with temozolomide, with the combination given to most patients. Peripheral blood samples were drawn at six visits, namely V03 (baseline), V05, V07, V10, V12 and V13. For exploratory analyses, longitudinal TCRB deep sequencing was carried out in about 25 treated patients wherever samples were available. What the work shows at the level of the full study, not this receptor alone: PBMC samples for TCRB deep sequencing were selected based on availability. Immune responses induced by the vaccine were seen in approximately 92% of patients across multiple MHC alleles. Changes in the top peripheral T cell clonotypes picked up by TCRB sequencing did not appear to be linked to pseudoprogression. The authors noted that analyses of patient blood samples could not be reproduced because of sample limitations.

In this sample, this clone turned up once. The antigen this receptor binds is unknown. Per-base qualities were not stored, and no clone one base away is much larger. Libraries were made using the immunoSEQ multiplex PCR assay. The hsTCRB Kit was used according to the manufacturer's protocol to amplify rearranged TCR beta chain sequences. Sequencing of TCRB libraries was carried out on an Illumina MiSeq. The study's own analysis went as follows. Demultiplexing, trimming and gene mapping were performed with the kit vendor's proprietary platform. The clones in this table, taken by TCRdb from immuneACCESS, are in-frame only. Not every clone is retained; where verified, under half of the shortfall comes from an unresolved V gene, and the cause of the rest is unknown. V, J and clone size are those of that table, while D and trimming were read from the DNA. The sample table records over 30,000 clones; about 80% of these occur just once. The top ten clones comprise more than 8.5% of the sample.

Taken with the paper, the label for time point translates to: baseline, week 1 (first vaccination visit). Explained via the paper, the treatment or condition label denotes: pre-vaccination baseline after standard-of-care therapy. Newly diagnosed WHO grade 3 or 4 IDH1-mutant astrocytomas showing loss of nuclear ATRX were present in the donors. The samples were drawn from NOA16, a multicentre, single-arm, open-label phase I trial in Germany that tested a mutant IDH1 peptide vaccine in humans for the first time. Blood drawn at visit V03 was used as the baseline sample for immunogenicity testing. Genomic DNA for TCRB sequencing was extracted from EDTA blood using the DNeasy Blood and Tissue Kit. The specimen comprised peripheral blood mononuclear cells (PBMCs), sampled from a glioma patient treated with radiotherapy, temozolomide or both. The source is a man aged 50-59 years with glioma. Some clones in this sample may be carry-over from other donors' samples.

The nucleotide sequence reads TGCGCCAGCAGCGGGGGGGACAGAACTAATGAAAAACTGTTTTTT. The resulting protein is CASSGGDRTNEKLFF. The chain uses TRBV5-1 and TRBJ1-4; 7 of the junction bases match TRBD1. The germline V gene encodes CDR1 SGHRS and CDR2 YFSETQ. Including the terminal cysteine and phenylalanine, the CDR3 comprises 15 residues. Just the 45-base CDR3 DNA is kept, in frame starting at base 1. Trimming accounts for 4 bases at V and 1 base at J, while the number of junction bases matched to no gene is 4.